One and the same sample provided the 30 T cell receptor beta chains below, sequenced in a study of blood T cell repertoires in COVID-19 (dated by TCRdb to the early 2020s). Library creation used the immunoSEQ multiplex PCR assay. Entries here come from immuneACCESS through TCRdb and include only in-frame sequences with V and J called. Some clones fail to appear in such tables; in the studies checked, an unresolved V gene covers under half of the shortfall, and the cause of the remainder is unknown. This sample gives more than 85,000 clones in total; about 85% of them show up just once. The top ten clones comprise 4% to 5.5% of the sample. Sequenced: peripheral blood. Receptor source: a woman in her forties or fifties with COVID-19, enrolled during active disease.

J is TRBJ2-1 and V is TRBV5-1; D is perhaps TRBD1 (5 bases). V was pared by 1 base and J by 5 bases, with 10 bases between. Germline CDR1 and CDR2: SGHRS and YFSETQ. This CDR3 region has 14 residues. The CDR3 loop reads CASSLYGQNNEQFF. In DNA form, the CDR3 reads TGCGCCAGCAGCTTGTACGGACAAAACAATGAGCAGTTCTTC. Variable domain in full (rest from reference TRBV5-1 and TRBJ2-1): KAGVTQTPRYLIKTRGQQVTLSCSPISGHRSVSWYQQTPGQGLQFLFEYFSETQRNKGNFPGRFSGRQFSNSRSEMNVSTLELGDSALYLCASSLYGQNNEQFFGPGTRLTVL.

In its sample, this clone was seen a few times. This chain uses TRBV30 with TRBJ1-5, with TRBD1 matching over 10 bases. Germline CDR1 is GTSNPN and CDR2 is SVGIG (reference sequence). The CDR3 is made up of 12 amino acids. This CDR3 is CAYGQGDQPQHF. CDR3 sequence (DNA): TGTGCGTATGGACAGGGGGATCAGCCCCAGCATTTT.

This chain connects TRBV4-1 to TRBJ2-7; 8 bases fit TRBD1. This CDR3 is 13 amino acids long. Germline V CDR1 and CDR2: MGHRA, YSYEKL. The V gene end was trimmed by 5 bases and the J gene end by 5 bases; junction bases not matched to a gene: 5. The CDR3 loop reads CASSFQGAHEQYF. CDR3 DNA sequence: TGCGCCAGCAGCTTCCAGGGGGCCCACGAGCAGTACTTC.

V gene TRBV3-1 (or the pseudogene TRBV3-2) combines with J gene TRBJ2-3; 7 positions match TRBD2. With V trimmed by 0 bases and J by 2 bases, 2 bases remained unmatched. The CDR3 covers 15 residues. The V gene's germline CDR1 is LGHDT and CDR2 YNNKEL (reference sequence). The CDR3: CASSQDGRDTDTQYF. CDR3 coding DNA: TGTGCCAGCAGCCAAGATGGGAGGGACACAGATACGCAGTATTTT.

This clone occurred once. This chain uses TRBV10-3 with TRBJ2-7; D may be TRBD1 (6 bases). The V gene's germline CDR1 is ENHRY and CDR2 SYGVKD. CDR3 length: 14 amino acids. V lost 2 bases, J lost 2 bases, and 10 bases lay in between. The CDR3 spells CAISEPRTAYEQYF. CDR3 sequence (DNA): TGTGCCATCAGTGAGCCCCGGACAGCCTACGAGCAGTACTTC.

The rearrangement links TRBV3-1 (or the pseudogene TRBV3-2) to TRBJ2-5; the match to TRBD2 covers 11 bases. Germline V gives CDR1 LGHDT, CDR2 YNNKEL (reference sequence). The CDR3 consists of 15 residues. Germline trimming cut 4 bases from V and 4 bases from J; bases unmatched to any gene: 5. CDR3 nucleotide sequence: TGTGCCAGCAGCCTTCGACTAGCGGGGCTAGAGACCCAGTACTTC. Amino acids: CASSLRLAGLETQYF.

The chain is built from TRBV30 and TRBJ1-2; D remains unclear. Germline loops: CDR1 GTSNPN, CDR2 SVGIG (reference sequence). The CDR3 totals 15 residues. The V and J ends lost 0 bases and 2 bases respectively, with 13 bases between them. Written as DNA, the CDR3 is TGTGCCTGGAGTGTCGGGAAGGGATACAACTATGGCTACACCTTC. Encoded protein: CAWSVGKGYNYGYTF. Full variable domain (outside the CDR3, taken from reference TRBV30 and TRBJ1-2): SQTIHQWPATLVQPVGSPLSLECTVEGTSNPNLYWYRQAAGRGLQLLFYSVGIGQISSEVPQNLSASRPQDRQFILSSKKLLLSDSGFYLCAWSVGKGYNYGYTFGSGTRLTVV.

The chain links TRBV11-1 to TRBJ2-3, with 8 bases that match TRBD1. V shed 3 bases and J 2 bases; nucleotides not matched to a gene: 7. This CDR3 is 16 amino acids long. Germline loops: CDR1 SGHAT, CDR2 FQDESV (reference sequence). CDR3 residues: CASSFPPRGPTDTQYF. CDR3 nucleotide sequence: TGTGCCAGCAGCTTCCCGCCCAGGGGGCCCACAGATACGCAGTATTTT. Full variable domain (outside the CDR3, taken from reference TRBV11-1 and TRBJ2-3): EAEVAQSPRYKITEKSQAVAFWCDPISGHATLYWYRQILGQGPELLVQFQDESVVDDSQLPKDRFSAERLKGVDSTLKIQPAELGDSAMYLCASSFPPRGPTDTQYFGPGTRLTVL.

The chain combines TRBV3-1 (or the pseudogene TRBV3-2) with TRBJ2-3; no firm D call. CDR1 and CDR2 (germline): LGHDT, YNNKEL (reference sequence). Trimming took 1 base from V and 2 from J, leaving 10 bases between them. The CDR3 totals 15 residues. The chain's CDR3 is CASSQASSYTDTQYF. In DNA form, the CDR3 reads TGTGCCAGCAGCCAAGCGTCCAGTTACACAGATACGCAGTATTTT.

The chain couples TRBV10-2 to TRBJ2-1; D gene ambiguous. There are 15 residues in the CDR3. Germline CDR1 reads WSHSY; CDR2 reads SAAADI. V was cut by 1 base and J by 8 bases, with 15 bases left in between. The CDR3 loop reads CASSEYQSIADEQFF. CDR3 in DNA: TGCGCCAGCAGTGAGTACCAGTCTATAGCAGATGAGCAGTTCTTC.

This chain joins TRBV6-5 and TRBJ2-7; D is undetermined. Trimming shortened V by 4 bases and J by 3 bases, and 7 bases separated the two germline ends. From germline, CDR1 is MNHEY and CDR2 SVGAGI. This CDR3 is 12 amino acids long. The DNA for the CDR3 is TGTGCCAGCAGTTCAGATTTCTACGAGCAGTACTTC. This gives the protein CASSSDFYEQYF.

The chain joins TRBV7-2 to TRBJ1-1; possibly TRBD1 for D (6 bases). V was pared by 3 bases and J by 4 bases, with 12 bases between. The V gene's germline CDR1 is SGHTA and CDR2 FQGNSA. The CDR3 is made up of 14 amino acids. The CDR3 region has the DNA TGTGCCAGCAGCTTTCAGGGGAGGGGCACTGAAGCTTTCTTT. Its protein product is CASSFQGRGTEAFF.

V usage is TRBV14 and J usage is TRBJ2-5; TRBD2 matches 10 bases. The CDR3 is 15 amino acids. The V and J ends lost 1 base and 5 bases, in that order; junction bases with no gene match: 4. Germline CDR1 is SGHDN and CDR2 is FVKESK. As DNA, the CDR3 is TGTGCCAGCAGCCAAGCTAGCGGGGGAGTCGAGACCCAGTACTTC. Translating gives CASSQASGGVETQYF.

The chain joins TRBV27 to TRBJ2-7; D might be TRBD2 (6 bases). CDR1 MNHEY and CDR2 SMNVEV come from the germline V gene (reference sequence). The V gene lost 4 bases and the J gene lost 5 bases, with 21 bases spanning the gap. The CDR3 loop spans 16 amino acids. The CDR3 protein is CASSSPPRQGLHEQYF. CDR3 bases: TGTGCCAGCAGTTCACCTCCTAGGCAGGGACTGCACGAGCAGTACTTC.

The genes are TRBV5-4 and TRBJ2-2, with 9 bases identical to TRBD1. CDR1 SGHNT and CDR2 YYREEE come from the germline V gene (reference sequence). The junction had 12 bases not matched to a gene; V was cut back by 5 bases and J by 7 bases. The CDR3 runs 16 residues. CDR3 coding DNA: TGTGCCAGCAGTCAACCTGGGACAGGGTGGAACGGGGAGCTGTTTTTT. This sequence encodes CASSQPGTGWNGELFF.

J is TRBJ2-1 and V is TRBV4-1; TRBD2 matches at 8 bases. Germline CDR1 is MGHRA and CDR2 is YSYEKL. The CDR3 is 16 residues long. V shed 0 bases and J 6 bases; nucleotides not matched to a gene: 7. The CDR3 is CASSQDLGGAINEQFF. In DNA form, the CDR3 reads TGCGCCAGCAGCCAAGATCTCGGGGGGGCCATCAATGAGCAGTTCTTC.

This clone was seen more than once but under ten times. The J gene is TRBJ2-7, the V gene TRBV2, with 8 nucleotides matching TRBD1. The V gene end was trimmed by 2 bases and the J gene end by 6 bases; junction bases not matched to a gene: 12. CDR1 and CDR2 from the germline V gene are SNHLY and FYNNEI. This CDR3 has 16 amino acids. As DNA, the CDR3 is TGTGCCAGCAGTGAAAAAGGTGTCAGGGGGCTCGGCGAGCAGTACTTC. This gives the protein CASSEKGVRGLGEQYF.

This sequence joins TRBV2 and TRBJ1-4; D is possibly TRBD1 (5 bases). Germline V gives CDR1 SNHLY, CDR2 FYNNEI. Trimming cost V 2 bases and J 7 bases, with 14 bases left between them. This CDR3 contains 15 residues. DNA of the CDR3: TGTGCCAGCAGTGAATCTTTTGCAGGGTCTGAAAAACTGTTTTTT. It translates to CASSESFAGSEKLFF.

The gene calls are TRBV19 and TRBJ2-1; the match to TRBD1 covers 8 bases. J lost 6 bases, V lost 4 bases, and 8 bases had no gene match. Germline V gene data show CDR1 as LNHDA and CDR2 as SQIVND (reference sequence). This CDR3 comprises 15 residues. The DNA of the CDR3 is TGTGCCAGTAGTACAACCGGGACAGGTAGCAATGAGCAGTTCTTC. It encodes CASSTTGTGSNEQFF.

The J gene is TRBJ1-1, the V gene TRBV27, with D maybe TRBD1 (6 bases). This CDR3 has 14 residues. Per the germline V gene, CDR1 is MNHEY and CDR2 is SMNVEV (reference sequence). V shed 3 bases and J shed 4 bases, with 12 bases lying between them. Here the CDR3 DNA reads TGTGCCAGCAGTTTTTCTTTGGGGGCCACTGAAGCTTTCTTT. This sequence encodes CASSFSLGATEAFF.

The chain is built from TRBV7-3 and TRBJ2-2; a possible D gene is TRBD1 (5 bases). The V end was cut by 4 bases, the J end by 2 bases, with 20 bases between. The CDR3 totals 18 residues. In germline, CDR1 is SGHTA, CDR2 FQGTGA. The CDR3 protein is CASSSALVQGPNTGELFF. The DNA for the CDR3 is TGTGCCAGCAGCTCCGCACTGGTGCAGGGCCCTAACACCGGGGAGCTGTTTTTT.

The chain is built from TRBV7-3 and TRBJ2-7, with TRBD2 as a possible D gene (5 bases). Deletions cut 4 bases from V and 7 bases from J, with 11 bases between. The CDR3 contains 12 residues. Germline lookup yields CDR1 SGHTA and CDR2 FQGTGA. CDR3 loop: CASSSGLEEQYF. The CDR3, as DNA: TGTGCCAGCAGCTCCGGACTCGAAGAGCAGTACTTC.

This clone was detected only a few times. The CDR3 spells CASSLGQGKSYEQYF. The CDR3 DNA follows: TGTGCCAGCAGCCTCGGACAGGGAAAGTCCTACGAGCAGTACTTC. V gene TRBV6-6 combines with J gene TRBJ2-7, with TRBD1 matching 8 bases. The CDR3 length is 15 residues. Germline V CDR1 and CDR2: MNHNY, SVGAGI (reference sequence). The V and J ends lost 6 bases and 1 base, in that order; junction bases with no gene match: 8.

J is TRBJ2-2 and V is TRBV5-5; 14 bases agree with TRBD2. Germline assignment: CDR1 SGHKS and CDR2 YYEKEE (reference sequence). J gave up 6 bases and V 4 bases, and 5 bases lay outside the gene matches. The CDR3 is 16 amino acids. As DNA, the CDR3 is TGTGCCAGCAGCACCCAGACTAGCGGGGGGGCCGGGGAGCTGTTTTTT. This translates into CASSTQTSGGAGELFF.

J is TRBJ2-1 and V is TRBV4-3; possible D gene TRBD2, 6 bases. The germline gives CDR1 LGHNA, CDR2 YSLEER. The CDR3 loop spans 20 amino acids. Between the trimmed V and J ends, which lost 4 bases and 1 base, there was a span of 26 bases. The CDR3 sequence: CASSPEPGIAGLGSYNEQFF. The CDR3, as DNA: TGCGCCAGCAGCCCAGAACCCGGGATCGCGGGGTTAGGATCCTACAATGAGCAGTTCTTC.

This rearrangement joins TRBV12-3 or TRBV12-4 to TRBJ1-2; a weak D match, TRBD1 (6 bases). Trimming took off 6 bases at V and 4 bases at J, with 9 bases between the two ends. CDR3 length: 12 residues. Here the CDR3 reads CASSTGRYGYTF. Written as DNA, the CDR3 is TGTGCCAGCAGCACAGGGCGCTATGGCTACACCTTC.

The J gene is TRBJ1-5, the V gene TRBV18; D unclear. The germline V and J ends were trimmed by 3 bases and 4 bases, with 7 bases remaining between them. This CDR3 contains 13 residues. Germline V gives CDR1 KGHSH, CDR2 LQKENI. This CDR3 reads CASSPGENQPQHF. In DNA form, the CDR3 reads TGTGCCAGCTCACCCGGAGAAAATCAGCCCCAGCATTTT.

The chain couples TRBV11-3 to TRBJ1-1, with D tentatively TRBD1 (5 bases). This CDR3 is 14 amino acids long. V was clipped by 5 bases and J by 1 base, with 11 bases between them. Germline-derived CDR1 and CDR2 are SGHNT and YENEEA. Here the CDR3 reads CASSLGTGNTEAFF. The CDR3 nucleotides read TGTGCCAGCAGCCTAGGCACAGGGAACACTGAAGCTTTCTTT.

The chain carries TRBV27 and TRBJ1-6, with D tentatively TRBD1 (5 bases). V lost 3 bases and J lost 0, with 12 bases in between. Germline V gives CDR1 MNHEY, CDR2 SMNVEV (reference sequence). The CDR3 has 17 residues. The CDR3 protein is CASSLSGLSSYNSPLHF. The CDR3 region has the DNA TGTGCCAGCAGTTTGTCGGGACTGAGCTCCTATAATTCACCCCTCCACTTT.

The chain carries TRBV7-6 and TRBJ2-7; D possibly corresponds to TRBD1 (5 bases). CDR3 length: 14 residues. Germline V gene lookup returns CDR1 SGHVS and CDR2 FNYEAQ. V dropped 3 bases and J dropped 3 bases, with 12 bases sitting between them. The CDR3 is CASSFMQGSYEQYF. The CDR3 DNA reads TGTGCCAGCAGCTTTATGCAGGGAAGCTACGAGCAGTACTTC.